The 13 T cell receptor beta chains listed next were all sequenced from one sample in a study of OX40 agonist ivuxolimab in advanced cancers. Receptor libraries were prepared by the immunoSEQ multiplex PCR assay. This is the immuneACCESS table as TCRdb keeps it, with only in-frame sequences that have V and J called. A part of the clones is gone; compared with another copy, unresolved V genes explain less than half, and the rest is unexplained. This sample gives tens of thousands of clones in total; approximately 94% of them show up just once. Of the sample, approximately 15% falls within the top ten clones. Specimen: CD4+ or CD8+ T cells sorted from blood, collected in a trial of the OX40 agonist ivuxolimab. The origin of the receptors is an adult with an advanced solid tumor such as melanoma, head and neck, liver or kidney cancer.

This chain links TRBV30 with TRBJ2-7; D is possibly TRBD2 (5 bases). V shed 4 bases and J shed 4 bases, with 11 bases lying between them. In germline, CDR1 is GTSNPN, CDR2 SVGIG (reference sequence). The CDR3 totals 12 residues. The CDR3 nucleotides read TGTGCCTGGACGGGGATTGGATACGAGCAGTACTTC. Residues: CAWTGIGYEQYF.

V and J are TRBV9 and TRBJ2-3; TRBD2 agrees at 12 bases. Trimming took 7 bases from V and 4 from J; bases not matched to a gene: 4. In germline, CDR1 is SGDLS, CDR2 YYNGEE. This CDR3 spans 14 amino acids. The CDR3 DNA reads TGTGCCAGCGCTAGCGGGAGGGCCCCAGATACGCAGTATTTT. Translation: CASASGRAPDTQYF. The whole variable domain, filled in from reference TRBV9 and TRBJ2-3, reads DSGVTQTPKHLITATGQRVTLRCSPRSGDLSVYWYQQSLDQGLQFLIQYYNGEERAKGNILERFSAQQFPDLHSELNLSSLELGDSALYFCASASGRAPDTQYFGPGTRLTVL.

This chain joins TRBV6-6 and TRBJ1-2, with D perhaps matching TRBD1 (6 bases). The CDR3 loop spans 15 amino acids. V was shortened by 2 bases and J by 8 bases, with 18 bases between the two germline ends. In germline, CDR1 is MNHNY, CDR2 SVGAGI (reference sequence). The CDR3 nucleotides are TGTGCCAGCAGTTACGTGGCAGGGGCTGGAGGGGGCTACACCTTC. This encodes CASSYVAGAGGGYTF.

The V and J genes are TRBV7-6 and TRBJ2-1; 7 bases match TRBD2. Germline-derived CDR1 and CDR2 are SGHVS and FNYEAQ. V was clipped by 1 base and J by 0 bases; unmatched bases: 3. The CDR3 runs 16 residues. The CDR3 sequence: CASSLDAGDSYNEQFF. CDR3 nucleotides: TGTGCCAGCAGCTTAGATGCGGGGGACTCCTACAATGAGCAGTTCTTC.

CDR3 DNA sequence: TGTGCCAGCAGTCAGAATCCACAGGGGAATGAAGCTTTCTTT. Its translation is CASSQNPQGNEAFF. This rearrangement joins TRBV6-5 to TRBJ1-1; 7 bases agree with TRBD1. This CDR3 spans 14 amino acids. Trimming at V came to 5 bases and at J to 7 bases, leaving 10 bases not matched to a gene. In germline, CDR1 is MNHEY, CDR2 SVGAGI.

The genes are TRBV6-1 and TRBJ2-7; the D is unclear. CDR3 length: 10 residues. V gave up 6 bases and J gave up 1 base, with 1 base separating them. CDR1 and CDR2 from the germline V gene are MNHNS and SASEGT. The CDR3 DNA sequence: TGTGCCAGCAGGTCCTACGAGCAGTACTTC. Translated, it gives CASRSYEQYF.

The chain's CDR3 is CASSPQALMGASEQYF. Written as DNA, the CDR3 is TGTGCCAGCAGCCCCCAAGCCCTCATGGGCGCCTCCGAGCAGTACTTC. The rearrangement links TRBV9 to TRBJ2-7; D is unclear. V lost 4 bases and J 6 bases, leaving 23 bases between the germline ends. Germline V gives CDR1 SGDLS, CDR2 YYNGEE. The CDR3 covers 16 residues.

This chain joins TRBV7-9 and TRBJ1-2, with D uncertain. Germline lookup yields CDR1 SEHNR and CDR2 FQNEAQ (reference sequence). V was pared by 5 bases and J by 4 bases, with 17 bases between. This CDR3 is 15 amino acids long. Here the CDR3 DNA reads TGTGCCAGCAGCCATATCCTCCAGGTATCCTATGGCTACACCTTC. Amino acid sequence: CASSHILQVSYGYTF.

This CDR3 is CASSLGLAGGTDTQYF. CDR3 nucleotides: TGTGCCAGCAGCTTAGGACTAGCGGGGGGCACAGATACGCAGTATTTT. V gene TRBV7-6 combines with J gene TRBJ2-3; 12 bases match TRBD2. Germline lookup yields CDR1 SGHVS and CDR2 FNYEAQ. Trimming removed 1 base from V and 1 base from J; junction bases left unmatched: 0. The CDR3 runs 16 residues.

The rearrangement links TRBV7-8 to TRBJ1-6; a possible D gene is TRBD1 (6 bases). This CDR3 contains 15 residues. Trimming pared 7 bases from V and 2 bases from J, leaving 12 bases between. Germline-derived CDR1 and CDR2 are SGHVS and FQNEAQ. CDR3 residues: CASNSGVPYNSPLHF. The CDR3 coding sequence is TGTGCCAGCAACTCAGGGGTACCCTATAATTCACCCCTCCACTTT.

This chain uses TRBV28 with TRBJ2-1; 7 nucleotides agree with TRBD2. After removal of 2 bases from V and 5 bases from J, the junction contained 6 bases not matched to a gene. Germline lookup yields CDR1 MDHEN and CDR2 SYDVKM. The CDR3 is made up of 15 amino acids. CDR3 in DNA: TGTGCCAGCAGTTTAGTGAGGGAGGGGCACAATGAGCAGTTCTTC. Encoded protein: CASSLVREGHNEQFF.

This rearrangement joins TRBV5-1 to TRBJ2-3; D remains ambiguous. V gave up 6 bases and J gave up 5 bases, with 19 bases separating them. The V gene's germline CDR1 is SGHRS and CDR2 YFSETQ. This CDR3 is built from 15 residues. For the CDR3, the DNA is TGCGCCAGCACCCCTACATCACGGTCGGGAGATACGCAGTATTTT. Translating it yields CASTPTSRSGDTQYF. The full variable domain, its missing parts supplied by reference TRBV5-1 and TRBJ2-3, is KAGVTQTPRYLIKTRGQQVTLSCSPISGHRSVSWYQQTPGQGLQFLFEYFSETQRNKGNFPGRFSGRQFSNSRSEMNVSTLELGDSALYLCASTPTSRSGDTQYFGPGTRLTVL.

The gene calls are TRBV9 and TRBJ2-1; D might be TRBD2 (5 bases). V was pared by 3 bases and J by 7 bases, with 14 bases between. The CDR3 length is 14 residues. Germline loops: CDR1 SGDLS, CDR2 YYNGEE. CDR3 sequence: CASSAWTGSNEQFF. CDR3 coding DNA: TGTGCCAGCAGCGCGTGGACTGGTAGTAATGAGCAGTTCTTC.